The 24 T cell receptor beta chains listed next were all sequenced from one sample in a study of T cells in localized non-small cell lung cancer. Only in-frame clones appear in the TCRdb table, and some are missing; sequencing was by immunoSEQ multiplex PCR. The data show tens of thousands of clones, with more than 85% seen just once and approximately 12% held by the top ten. This specimen consisted of peripheral blood mononuclear cells, obtained before any cancer treatment. The receptors stem from a female donor over 55 with stage II lung adenocarcinoma.

Only one count was recorded for this clone. The chain employs TRBV14 and TRBJ2-3; D possibly matches TRBD1 or TRBD2 (5 bases each). The ends were cut back, 2 bases at V and 4 bases at J, with 28 bases in the middle. The germline gives CDR1 SGHDN, CDR2 FVKESK. CDR3 length: 20 residues. The CDR3 loop reads CASSQNPGRLIQSMADTQYF. CDR3 nucleotides: TGTGCCAGCAGCCAAAATCCGGGACGTCTCATTCAATCAATGGCAGATACGCAGTATTTT. Variable domain in full (rest from reference TRBV14 and TRBJ2-3): EAGVTQFPSHSVIEKGQTVTLRCDPISGHDNLYWYRRVMGKEIKFLLHFVKESKQDESGMPNNRFLAERTGGTYSTLKVQPAELEDSGVYFCASSQNPGRLIQSMADTQYFGPGTRLTVL.

The chain joins TRBV25-1 to TRBJ1-1, with D unresolved. The CDR3 runs 14 residues. The germline V and J ends were trimmed by 3 bases and 2 bases, with 10 bases remaining between them. Germline CDR1 is MGHDK and CDR2 is SYGVNS. In DNA, the CDR3 is TGTGCCAGCAGTGACCCGGGAGGAAACACTGAAGCTTTCTTT. It encodes CASSDPGGNTEAFF.

The gene calls are TRBV7-9 and TRBJ2-7, with D perhaps assigned TRBD1 or TRBD2 (7 bases each). The CDR3 has 18 amino acids. Looked up from germline, CDR1 is SEHNR and CDR2 is FQNEAQ (reference sequence). Trimming cost V 3 bases and J 2 bases, with 23 bases left between them. The CDR3 region has the DNA TGTGCCAGCAGCTTCGATCCAGGGGGGGTGGCTCAAACCTACGAGCAGTACTTC. It translates to CASSFDPGGVAQTYEQYF.

V is TRBV6-5 and J is TRBJ2-5; TRBD2 might be the D (6 bases). Looked up from germline, CDR1 is MNHEY and CDR2 is SVGAGI. Trimming cost V 8 bases and J 5 bases, with 12 bases left between them. The CDR3 sequence is 12 residues long. CDR3 sequence: CASRSSVETQYF. For the CDR3, the DNA is TGTGCCAGCCGGTCTAGCGTGGAGACCCAGTACTTC.

The chain employs TRBV7-2 and TRBJ2-2, with D unclear. V lost 2 bases and J lost 3, with 7 bases in between. Germline values: CDR1 SGHTA, CDR2 FQGNSA. The CDR3 is 14 residues long. CDR3 protein: CASSLRSYTGELFF. CDR3 DNA sequence: TGTGCCAGCAGCTTAAGGTCCTACACCGGGGAGCTGTTTTTT.

This chain uses TRBV11-3 with TRBJ2-2, with D possibly being TRBD1 (6 bases). The V gene's germline CDR1 is SGHNT and CDR2 YENEEA. V was pared by 5 bases and J by 1 base, with 8 bases between. CDR3 length: 14 residues. The CDR3, as DNA: TGTGCCAGCAGCCGGACAGAGAACACCGGGGAGCTGTTTTTT. Translating gives CASSRTENTGELFF. The full variable domain, rest sourced from reference TRBV11-3 and TRBJ2-2, is EAGVVQSPRYKIIEKKQPVAFWCNPISGHNTLYWYLQNLGQGPELLIRYENEEAVDDSQLPKDRFSAERLKGVDSTLKIQPAELGDSAVYLCASSRTENTGELFFGEGSRLTVL.

This chain uses TRBV10-3 with TRBJ1-5, with D perhaps matching TRBD1 (6 bases). This CDR3 is 15 amino acids long. Germline CDR1 reads ENHRY; CDR2 reads SYGVKD. V lost 8 bases and J 3 bases, leaving 17 bases between the germline ends. The CDR3 coding sequence is TGTGCCATCCGGGGGGCGGACCGCGTCAATCAGCCCCAGCATTTT. It codes for CAIRGADRVNQPQHF.

The chain joins TRBV19 to TRBJ2-3; 8 nucleotides line up with TRBD2. V gave up 5 bases and J gave up 0 bases; unmatched junction bases: 7. Looked up from germline, CDR1 is LNHDA and CDR2 is SQIVND (reference sequence). CDR3 size: 16 residues. CDR3 residues: CASSGHTSGSTDTQYF. The CDR3 DNA reads TGTGCCAGTAGTGGGCATACTAGCGGTAGCACAGATACGCAGTATTTT.

This clone showed up just once. The chain links TRBV30 to TRBJ1-3; perhaps TRBD1 as D (6 bases). V was shortened by 0 bases and J by 0 bases, with 15 bases between the two germline ends. There are 17 residues in the CDR3. Per the germline V gene, CDR1 is GTSNPN and CDR2 is SVGIG (reference sequence). The DNA for the CDR3 is TGTGCCTGGAGTGTAACCGGGGGGCTAATCTCTGGAAACACCATATATTTT. Protein sequence: CAWSVTGGLISGNTIYF.

The chain links TRBV7-9 to TRBJ2-1; 8 nucleotides match TRBD2. The CDR3 runs to 13 residues. Germline CDR1 reads SEHNR; CDR2 reads FQNEAQ (reference sequence). V trimming: 8 bases; J trimming: 4 bases; junction bases outside the gene matches: 4. The CDR3 region has the DNA TGTGCCAGCGTCACTAGCGGTTACAATGAGCAGTTCTTC. This translates into CASVTSGYNEQFF.

The gene calls are TRBV4-3 and TRBJ2-6; D gene uncertain. The germline gives CDR1 LGHNA, CDR2 YSLEER. V shed 0 bases and J shed 0 bases, with 6 bases lying between them. The CDR3 is made up of 16 amino acids. The CDR3 DNA follows: TGCGCCAGCAGCCAAGATCTTAGCTCTGGGGCCAACGTCCTGACTTTC. It translates to CASSQDLSSGANVLTF.

J is TRBJ1-1 and V is TRBV7-9, with TRBD1 identical over 9 bases. This CDR3 has 15 amino acids. Trimming took 4 bases from V and 2 from J; bases not matched to a gene: 5. Germline V gives CDR1 SEHNR, CDR2 FQNEAQ (reference sequence). This chain's CDR3 is CASSSRGQGNTEAFF. CDR3 DNA: TGTGCCAGCAGCTCCCGGGGACAGGGAAACACTGAAGCTTTCTTT.

The chain joins TRBV4-3 to TRBJ1-3, with D perhaps TRBD1 (5 bases). V was shortened by 0 bases and J by 2 bases, with 8 bases between the two germline ends. The CDR3 runs 15 residues. Looked up from germline, CDR1 is LGHNA and CDR2 is YSLEER. CDR3 protein: CASSQEGTAGNTIYF. Here the CDR3 DNA reads TGCGCCAGCAGCCAAGAGGGGACGGCTGGAAACACCATATATTTT.

The table lists this clone with a count of one. The CDR3 protein is CASSAYRSMNTEAFF. The CDR3 bases are TGTGCCAGCAGTGCCTACAGGAGCATGAACACTGAAGCTTTCTTT. This rearrangement joins TRBV28 to TRBJ1-1; tentatively, D is TRBD1 (5 bases). Germline V gene lookup returns CDR1 MDHEN and CDR2 SYDVKM. The ends were cut back, 5 bases at V and 0 bases at J, with 13 bases in the middle. CDR3 size: 15 residues.

The V call is TRBV4-2, the J call TRBJ2-7; D remains unclear. The CDR3 is made up of 13 amino acids. Germline CDR1 is LGHNA and CDR2 is YNFKEQ. Trimming left V 1 base short and J 2 bases short, with 6 bases between. The CDR3 DNA reads as TGTGCCAGCAGCCAAGTAACAGCCTACGAGCAGTACTTC. This sequence encodes CASSQVTAYEQYF.

The sample holds one count of this clone. This rearrangement joins TRBV19 to TRBJ2-1, with D maybe TRBD2 (5 bases). This CDR3 has 15 amino acids. Trimming left V 4 bases short and J 4 bases short, with 14 bases between. Germline CDR1 LNHDA, CDR2 SQIVND (reference sequence). As DNA, the CDR3 is TGTGCCAGTAGTAAGGGCCGAGGGTTTTACAATGAGCAGTTCTTC. Translated, it gives CASSKGRGFYNEQFF. Complete variable domain (other parts from reference TRBV19 and TRBJ2-1): DGGITQSPKYLFRKEGQNVTLSCEQNLNHDAMYWYRQDPGQGLRLIYYSQIVNDFQKGDIAEGYSVSREKKESFPLTVTSAQKNPTAFYLCASSKGRGFYNEQFFGPGTRLTVL.

The rearrangement uses TRBV18 and TRBJ1-3, with D possibly TRBD1 on 5 matching bases. Trimming cost V 6 bases and J 1 base, with 19 bases left between them. The CDR3 contains 17 residues. Per the germline V gene, CDR1 is KGHSH and CDR2 is LQKENI. CDR3 bases: TGTGCCAGCTCCCAGTCGCCGGGGGGAAGTTCTGGAAACACCATATATTTT. As protein: CASSQSPGGSSGNTIYF.

The CDR3: CASSFGDRVYNEQFF. CDR3 nucleotides: TGTGCCAGCAGCTTCGGTGACAGAGTTTACAATGAGCAGTTCTTC. The chain joins TRBV5-4 to TRBJ2-1; D might be TRBD1 (5 bases). Per the germline V gene, CDR1 is SGHNT and CDR2 is YYREEE (reference sequence). This CDR3 comprises 15 residues. The ends were cut back, 2 bases at V and 4 bases at J, with 13 bases in the middle.

The rearrangement links TRBV28 to TRBJ1-5, with D possibly being TRBD1 (6 bases). Germline V gene data show CDR1 as MDHEN and CDR2 as SYDVKM. Between the trimmed V and J ends, which lost 3 bases and 2 bases, there was a span of 14 bases. There are 16 residues in the CDR3. The DNA of the CDR3 is TGTGCCAGCAGTTTGCGAGCGCCAGGGGGCAATCAGCCCCAGCATTTT. Its protein product is CASSLRAPGGNQPQHF.

The V and J genes are TRBV5-1 and TRBJ1-2, with 7 bases aligning to TRBD1. The CDR3 is 13 residues long. The V and J ends lost 4 bases and 5 bases, in that order; junction bases with no gene match: 5. CDR1 and CDR2 from the germline V gene are SGHRS and YFSETQ. This chain's CDR3 is CASSAQGQYGYTF. CDR3 nucleotide sequence: TGCGCCAGCAGCGCACAGGGACAGTATGGCTACACCTTC.

The table lists this clone with a count of one. The rearrangement uses TRBV2 and TRBJ2-1; 7 bases fit TRBD2. This CDR3 comprises 15 residues. Germline V CDR1 and CDR2: SNHLY, FYNNEI. The V segment lost 3 bases and the J segment 6 bases; nucleotides outside the gene matches: 8. The CDR3 loop is CASSDASGHLNEQFF. As DNA, the CDR3 is TGTGCCAGCAGTGACGCTAGCGGACACCTCAATGAGCAGTTCTTC. The full variable domain, its missing parts supplied by reference TRBV2 and TRBJ2-1, is EPEVTQTPSHQVTQMGQEVILRCVPISNHLYFYWYRQILGQKVEFLVSFYNNEISEKSEIFDDQFSVERPDGSNFTLKIRSTKLEDSAMYFCASSDASGHLNEQFFGPGTRLTVL.

This clone was found once. CDR3 in amino acids: CASSLVGNRGEKLFF. DNA of the CDR3: TGCGCCAGCAGCTTGGTGGGGAATCGTGGTGAAAAACTGTTTTTT. The chain carries TRBV5-1 and TRBJ1-4, with D hard to call. Germline V gene lookup returns CDR1 SGHRS and CDR2 YFSETQ. Trimming cost V 0 bases and J 7 bases, with 13 bases left between them. The CDR3 is 15 residues long. Supplemented by reference TRBV5-1 and TRBJ1-4, the full variable domain reads KAGVTQTPRYLIKTRGQQVTLSCSPISGHRSVSWYQQTPGQGLQFLFEYFSETQRNKGNFPGRFSGRQFSNSRSEMNVSTLELGDSALYLCASSLVGNRGEKLFFGSGTQLSVL.

This chain uses TRBV7-2 with TRBJ2-7; D call uncertain. Germline assignment: CDR1 SGHTA and CDR2 FQGNSA. V dropped 5 bases and J dropped 6 bases, with 11 bases sitting between them. The CDR3 consists of 12 residues. CDR3 in DNA: TGTGCCAGCAGCAGGGCCTTGGCCGAGCAGTACTTC. As protein: CASSRALAEQYF.

The chain has TRBV27 and TRBJ2-3; possible D gene TRBD2, 5 bases. Germline V gene lookup returns CDR1 MNHEY and CDR2 SMNVEV (reference sequence). Trimming cost V 6 bases and J 4 bases, with 8 bases left between them. The CDR3 contains 12 residues. The CDR3, as DNA: TGTGCCAGCAGCCCCGGGGCAGATACGCAGTATTTT. Its protein product is CASSPGADTQYF.